The sequence of this T cell receptor (beta chain) was determined in a study of Ad26.COV2.S vaccination and SARS-CoV-2 variants (TCRdb year 2021). The study in broad terms: Donors in the vaccine arm were drawn from COV1001, a multicentre, randomized, double-blind, placebo-controlled phase I-IIa trial testing Ad26.COV2.S in healthy adults. Ad26.COV2.S was given intramuscularly at 5x10^10 or 1x10^11 viral particles, as a single shot or as two shots 56 days apart. The specificity and breadth of SARS-CoV-2-reactive T cell receptors after Ad26.COV2.S vaccination were assessed by TCRbeta repertoire sequencing. The TCR-sequenced set comprised about 32 samples: some 20 Ad26.COV2.S vaccine recipients, 5 placebo recipients and 8 SARS-CoV-2 convalescent individuals. Participants in the trial were split at random into five groups of five each, receiving low-dose or high-dose Ad26.COV2.S once or twice, or else placebo on both occasions. Throughout the experiments and outcome assessment, investigators stayed blinded to trial group allocation.

The immunoSEQ Assay was used to sequence TCRbeta CDR3 regions. After extraction, genomic DNA underwent amplification by bias-controlled multiplex PCR, followed by high-throughput sequencing. Per the authors' processing: To quantify the absolute abundance of every unique TCRbeta CDR3 region, sequences were collapsed and filtered. T cell fraction was estimated by normalization of TCRbeta template counts to usable DNA, with usable DNA being measured through amplification of reference genes present in all nucleated cells. Repertoire TCRs were annotated as SARS-CoV-2-specific when V gene, CDR3 amino acid sequence and J gene were exactly matched to a known reactive TCR set. The reference SARS-CoV-2 TCR set was derived from MIRA and filtered for enrichment in COVID-19-positive ImmuneCODE repertoires, a step that removed public or cross-reactive TCRs. Drawing on the MIRA antigens, annotated TCRs were analysed further at the level of specific ORF or position within ORF. Depth was the summed frequency of annotated unique rearrangements, while breadth was defined as annotated unique rearrangements over total unique productive rearrangements. Two-sided Wilcoxon rank-sum tests were used to compare TCR breadth between groups. TCRdb provides this immuneACCESS table in a form limited to in-frame rearrangements. Some clones are lacking; in checked studies, under half of them reflect an unresolved V gene, and why the rest are absent is not known. That table supplies the V and J calls and clone size; D and trimming were determined from the DNA. The sample table holds hundreds of thousands of clones, of which less than 90% were seen once. Of the sample, 6.4% is held by the ten largest clones.

V is shortened by 3 bases, J by 1 base, and the region joining them spans 12 bases. CDR1 and CDR2, looked up from the germline V gene, are ENHRY and SYGVKD. Taken from cysteine to phenylalanine, the CDR3 has 15 residues. Here the CDR3 DNA is all that survives: 45 bases in frame from base 1. Concerning this clone itself: Which antigen it targets is not known. There are no base qualities to consult, and no much larger clone falls within one base.

General findings and caveats noted by the study authors: Ad26.COV2.S recipients had higher spike-specific TCR breadth than placebo recipients (P = 0.0014). The study was not powered for comparison of responses between vaccine doses or regimens. The authors noted that total T cell responses may have been underestimated by the TCR breadth and depth analyses. After vaccination, spike-specific CD8+ and CD4+ T cell responses were reported to show substantial breadth. Comparable non-spike TCR breadth was observed between vaccine and placebo recipients, consistent with only spike being contained in the vaccine.

The sample's treatment or condition label, decoded: some 20 received Ad26.COV2.S at low or high dose, single or two shots; 5 received placebo; per-sample allocation not given. For vaccine and placebo recipients, repertoires were sequenced using samples collected on day 63 after the first injection. In Cohort 1b, roughly 25 adults aged 18-55 years were enrolled at a single site in Boston, USA, between 29 July and 7 August 2020. Ad26.COV2.S consisted of a replication-incompetent adenovirus type 26 vector by which a prefusion-stabilized SARS-CoV-2 spike protein from the original Wuhan strain was expressed.

The sample in question was peripheral blood, obtained in a trial of Ad26.COV2.S vaccine versus placebo. This chain joins TRBV10-3 to TRBJ2-5, with no D gene named confidently. The sequence was obtained from a person aged 18 to 59 who received the Ad26.COV2.S COVID-19 vaccine or a placebo. CDR3 protein: CAISDQERGQETQYF. The base sequence is TGTGCCATCAGTGACCAGGAGCGAGGCCAAGAGACCCAGTACTTC.